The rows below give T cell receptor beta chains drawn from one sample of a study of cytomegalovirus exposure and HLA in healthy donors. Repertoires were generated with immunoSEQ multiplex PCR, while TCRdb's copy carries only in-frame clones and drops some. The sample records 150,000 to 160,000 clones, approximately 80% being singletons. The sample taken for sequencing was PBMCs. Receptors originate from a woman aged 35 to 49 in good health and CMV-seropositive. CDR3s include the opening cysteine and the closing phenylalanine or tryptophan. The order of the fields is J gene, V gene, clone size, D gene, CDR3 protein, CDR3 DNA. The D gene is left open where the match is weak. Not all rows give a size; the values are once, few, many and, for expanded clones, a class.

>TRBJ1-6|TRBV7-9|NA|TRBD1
CASSPIRTGDNSPLHF
TGTGCCAGCAGCCCCATTCGGACAGGGGATAATTCACCCCTCCACTTT
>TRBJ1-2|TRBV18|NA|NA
CASSPTAGSGGYYGYTF
TGTGCCAGCTCACCCACGGCGGGTTCTGGGGGGTACTATGGCTACACCTTC
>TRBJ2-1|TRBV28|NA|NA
CASSFEALPLQFF
TGTGCCAGCAGTTTCGAGGCCCTCCCTTTACAGTTCTTC
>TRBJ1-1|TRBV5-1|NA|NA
CASSFLGGVNTEAFF
TGCGCCAGCAGCTTCTTGGGAGGGGTGAACACTGAAGCTTTCTTT
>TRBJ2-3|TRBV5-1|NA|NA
CASSLGDTDTQYF
TGCGCCAGCAGCTTAGGAGACACAGATACGCAGTATTTT
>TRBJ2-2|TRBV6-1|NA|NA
CASVLATGTGELFF
TGTGCCAGCGTTTTGGCGACGGGGACCGGGGAGCTGTTTTTT
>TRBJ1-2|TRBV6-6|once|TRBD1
CASSYSGRGDYGYTF
TGTGCCAGCAGTTACTCGGGCAGGGGGGACTATGGCTACACCTTC
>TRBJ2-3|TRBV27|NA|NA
CASRGASGTDTQYF
TGTGCCAGCAGGGGGGCTAGCGGTACAGATACGCAGTATTTT
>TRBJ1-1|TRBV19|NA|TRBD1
CASSMRSGQVNTEAFF
TGTGCCAGTAGCATGCGATCGGGACAGGTGAACACTGAAGCTTTCTTT
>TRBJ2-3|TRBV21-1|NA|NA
CASSGHRDRDTDTQYF
TGTGCCAGCAGCGGACATCGGGACAGGGACACAGATACGCAGTATTTT
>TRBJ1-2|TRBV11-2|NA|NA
CASSLDRTVAGYTF
TGTGCCAGCAGCTTAGATCGAACAGTGGCTGGCTACACCTTC
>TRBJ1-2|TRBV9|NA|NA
CASSAGAWTDYYGYTF
TGTGCCAGCAGCGCAGGGGCGTGGACGGATTACTATGGCTACACCTTC
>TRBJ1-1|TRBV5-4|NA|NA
CASSLGQAMNTEAFF
TGTGCCAGCAGCTTGGGGCAGGCAATGAACACTGAAGCTTTCTTT
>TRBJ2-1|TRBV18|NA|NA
CASSPRPGGGESYNEQFF
TGTGCCAGCTCACCACGGCCAGGCGGAGGAGAGTCCTACAATGAGCAGTTCTTC
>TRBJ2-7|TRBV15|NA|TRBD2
CATSSKGAQRGGYYEQYF
TGTGCCACCAGCAGCAAAGGGGCTCAGCGGGGGGGGTACTACGAGCAGTACTTC
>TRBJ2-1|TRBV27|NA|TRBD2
CAIKTSALDEQFF
TGTGCCATCAAGACTAGCGCTCTCGATGAGCAGTTCTTC
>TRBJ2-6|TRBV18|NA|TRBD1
CASSPGQGKANVLTF
TGTGCCAGCTCACCCGGACAGGGCAAGGCCAACGTCCTGACTTTC
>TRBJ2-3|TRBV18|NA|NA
CASSPGVQDTQYF
TGTGCCAGCTCGCCCGGAGTGCAAGATACGCAGTATTTT
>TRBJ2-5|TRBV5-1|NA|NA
CASSLSFGDQETQYF
TGCGCCAGCAGCTTGTCGTTCGGGGATCAAGAGACCCAGTACTTC
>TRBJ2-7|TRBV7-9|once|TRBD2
CASEATSREDSYEQYF
TGTGCCAGCGAAGCTACCTCCCGGGAGGACTCCTACGAGCAGTACTTC
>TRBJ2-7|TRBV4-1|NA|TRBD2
CASSLHLGGYEQYF
TGCGCCAGCAGCCTCCACCTGGGGGGGTACGAGCAGTACTTC
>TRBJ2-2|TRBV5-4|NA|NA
CASSWDTVAGELFF
TGTGCCAGCAGCTGGGACACCGTAGCGGGGGAGCTGTTTTTT
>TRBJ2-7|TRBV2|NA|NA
CASSDKLFYEQYF
TGTGCCAGCAGTGATAAACTATTCTACGAGCAGTACTTC